This entry concerns a single TCR beta chain. The junction does not match germline at one end; this may be a read error. This sample was taken from a study of tumor-infiltrating lymphocytes in primary liver carcinoma. Study summary: Sequencing of the samples generated roughly 3.5 to 7.13 million productive TCRbeta reads, with similar yields across tissue types.

Reverse transcription of around 0.45 ug total RNA with a constant-region primer produced TCR beta cDNA. Generation of the TCR beta libraries relied on three nested multiplex PCR rounds using slightly modified ARM-PCR. The first two PCR rounds, nine to ten cycles each, used TRBV1-TRBV30 forward primers and a C-beta reverse primer. Via MiXCR, TCRdb re-called the multiplex PCR reads, giving one row per CDR3 protein. The sample records some 120,000 distinct CDR3 sequences, approximately 64% being singletons. There are 16 residues in the CDR3. Both RNA and DNA were isolated together from around 20-30 mg of bulk tissue that had not been sorted. Infection with HBV was chronic in patients; they were treatment-naive. Researchers took samples from five separate regions of each tumor.

V and J are TRBV12-3 or TRBV12-4 and TRBJ2-3, with 14 bases fitting TRBD2. The sample consisted of liver tumor tissue from sampling region 3. Subset described: tumor region T3, left-lateral pole. This sequence was found in a woman in her sixties or seventies with primary liver carcinoma and hepatitis B virus infection. This CDR3 is CAGSLSGTSGGYTQYF. In DNA form, the CDR3 reads TGTGCCGGCAGTCTTTCCGGGACTAGCGGGGGTTATACGCAGTATTTT.